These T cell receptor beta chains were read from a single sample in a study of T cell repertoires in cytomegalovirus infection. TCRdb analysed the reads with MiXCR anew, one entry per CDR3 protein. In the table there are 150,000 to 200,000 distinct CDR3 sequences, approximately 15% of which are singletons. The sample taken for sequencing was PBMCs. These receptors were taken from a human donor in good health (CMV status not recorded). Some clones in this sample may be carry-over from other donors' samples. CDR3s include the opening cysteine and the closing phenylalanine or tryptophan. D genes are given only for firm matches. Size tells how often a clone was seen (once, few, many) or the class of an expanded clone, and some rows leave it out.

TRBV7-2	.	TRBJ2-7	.	TGTGCCAGCAGCCGAGGGAGTGGCGAGCAGTACTTC	CASSRGSGEQYF
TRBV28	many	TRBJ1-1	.	TGTGCCAGCAGTCAAGGAGACAGAAAAAACACTGAAGCTTTCTTT	CASSQGDRKNTEAFF
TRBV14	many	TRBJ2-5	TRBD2	TGTGCCAGCAGCCAAATGAGCGGGACTCTAAAAGAGACCCAGTACTTC	CASSQMSGTLKETQYF
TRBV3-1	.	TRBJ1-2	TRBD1	TGTGCCAGCAGCCCCAGACAGGGTTATGGCTACACCTTC	CASSPRQGYGYTF
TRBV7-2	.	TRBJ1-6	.	TGTGCCAGCAGCTTATACGATAATTCACCCCTCCACTTT	CASSLYDNSPLHF
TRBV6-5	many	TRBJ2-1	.	TGTGCCAGCAGACAAGGTTTCCACTACAATGAGCAGTTCTTC	CASRQGFHYNEQFF
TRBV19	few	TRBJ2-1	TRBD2	TGTGCCAGTAGTACTTCCGGGACTAGCGGGAGGCCCTACAATGAGCAGTTCTTC	CASSTSGTSGRPYNEQFF
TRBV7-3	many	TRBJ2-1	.	TGTGCCAGCAGCTTAAATCTTTTGGGCGATGGCAATGAGCAGTTCTTC	CASSLNLLGDGNEQFF
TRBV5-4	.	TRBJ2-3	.	TGTGCCAGCAGCTTGCCTCCGTGGACAGATACGCAGTATTTT	CASSLPPWTDTQYF
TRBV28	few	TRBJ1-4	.	TGTGCCAGCATAGAGAATCAGCTTGGGGAAAAACTGTTTTTT	CASIENQLGEKLFF
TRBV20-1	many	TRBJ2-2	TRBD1	TGCAGTGCTAGGGGGGCACGCACGGACAGGGGGAACACCGGGGAGCTGTTTTTT	CSARGARTDRGNTGELFF
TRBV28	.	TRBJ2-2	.	TGTGCCAGCAGTTTTCTTAGAGGGACGAACACCGGGGAGCTGTTTTTT	CASSFLRGTNTGELFF
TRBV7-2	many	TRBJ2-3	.	TGTGCCAGCAGCAACCCTAGTTCGAAGGATACGCAGTATTTT	CASSNPSSKDTQYF
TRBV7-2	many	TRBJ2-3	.	TGTGCCAGCAGCCTAGAACGAGGTGAAACGCAGTATTTT	CASSLERGETQYF
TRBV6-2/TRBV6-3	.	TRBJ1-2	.	TGTGCCAGCAGTTATGGAACGGAATTCTATGGCTACACCTTC	CASSYGTEFYGYTF
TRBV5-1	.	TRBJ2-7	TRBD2	TGCGCCAGCAGCTTCCTAGCGGGGGCCGCCTACGAGCAGTACTTC	CASSFLAGAAYEQYF
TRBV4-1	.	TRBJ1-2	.	TGCGCCAGCAGCCAAGGGGGGCGAAGTTGGGGCTACACCTTC	CASSQGGRSWGYTF
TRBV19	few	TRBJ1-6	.	TGTGCCAGTAGTGTTGGATTAGGCACCTATAATTCACCCCTCCACTTT	CASSVGLGTYNSPLHF
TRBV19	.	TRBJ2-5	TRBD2	TGTGCCAGTAGTACCTTTTTGACTAGCGGGAGATCGGAGACCCAGTACTTC	CASSTFLTSGRSETQYF
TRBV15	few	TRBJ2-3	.	TGTGCCACCAGCAGGCCCCATAGCACAGATACGCAGTATTTT	CATSRPHSTDTQYF
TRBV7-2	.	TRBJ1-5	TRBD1	TGTGCCAGCAGCAACTCAGGGGGCTATCAGCCCCAGCATTTT	CASSNSGGYQPQHF
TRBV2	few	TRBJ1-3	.	TGTGCCAGCAGTGAGAGTCTAGGGTGGAGCCGTCGCTCTGGAAACACCATATATTTT	CASSESLGWSRRSGNTIYF
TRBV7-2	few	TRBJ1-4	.	TGTGCCAGCAGCTTAACGGGGGGAGTACCAACTAATGAAAAACTGTTTTTT	CASSLTGGVPTNEKLFF
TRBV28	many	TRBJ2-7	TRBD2	TGTGCCAGCAGTTTATACGCTAGCGGGAGAGTAGGCGAGCAGTACTTC	CASSLYASGRVGEQYF
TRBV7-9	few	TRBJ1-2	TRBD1	TGTGCCAGCAGTTTCCCCCTAACAGGGGTGGATGGCTACACCTTC	CASSFPLTGVDGYTF
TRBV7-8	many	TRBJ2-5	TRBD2	TGTGCCAGCAGCTTCGCCCGACTAGCGGGAGAAGAGACCCAGTACTTC	CASSFARLAGEETQYF
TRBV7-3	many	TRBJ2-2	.	TGTGCCAGCAGCCCCTTCCGGGGGCAGGGAAACACCGGGGAGCTGTTTTTT	CASSPFRGQGNTGELFF
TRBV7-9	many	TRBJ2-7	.	TGTGCCAGCAGCTTAGACAGTACCTACGAGCAGTACTTC	CASSLDSTYEQYF
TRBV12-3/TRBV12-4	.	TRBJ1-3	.	TGTGCCGTGGGGTATGGAAACACCATATATTTT	CAVGYGNTIYF
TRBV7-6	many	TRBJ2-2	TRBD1	TGTGCCAGCGGATACTCCAGGGGGCGCAGAACCGGGGAGCTGTTTTTT	CASGYSRGRRTGELFF
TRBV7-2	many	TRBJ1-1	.	TGTGCCGTTAAATCAGGGAGTGGGAACACTGAAGCTTTCTTT	CAVKSGSGNTEAFF
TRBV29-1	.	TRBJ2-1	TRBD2	TGCAGCGTTGCTAGCGGGAGGGCCCTGATGTATGAGCAGTTCTTC	CSVASGRALMYEQFF
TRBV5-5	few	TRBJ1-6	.	TGTGCCAGCAGCTTTTTCACTTTCGGGGGCGAATCACCCCTCCACTTT	CASSFFTFGGESPLHF
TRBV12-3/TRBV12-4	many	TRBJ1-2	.	TGTGCCAGCAGCTCCCTCAACCCGCGGCTTGGCTACACCTTC	CASSSLNPRLGYTF
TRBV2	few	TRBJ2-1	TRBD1	TGTGCCAGTTACACCCGGGACAGGGTCCACAATGAGCAGTTCTTC	CASYTRDRVHNEQFF
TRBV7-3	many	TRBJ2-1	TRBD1	TGTGCCAGCAGCCCGGACAGGGGCCACAATGAGCAGTTCTTC	CASSPDRGHNEQFF
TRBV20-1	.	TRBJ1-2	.	TGCAGTGCGAATCATCGGGCCTATGGCTACACCTTC	CSANHRAYGYTF
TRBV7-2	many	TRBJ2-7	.	TGTGCCAGCAGTTCAGCCCGCTCCTACGAGCAGTACTTC	CASSSARSYEQYF
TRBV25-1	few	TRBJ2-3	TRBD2	TGTGCCAGCAGTGAACCGGGAGGTCGGGCAGATACGCAGTATTTT	CASSEPGGRADTQYF
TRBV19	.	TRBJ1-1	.	TGTGCCAGTAATTTGGGGGCCCAAGCTTTCTTT	CASNLGAQAFF
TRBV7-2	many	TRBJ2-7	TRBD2	TGTGCCAGTACCCCCCCAGCGGGAGCTTACGAGCAGTACTTC	CASTPPAGAYEQYF
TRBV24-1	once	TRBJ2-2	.	TGTGCCACCAGTGCTAAGGACAGTTCCACCGGGGAGCTGTTTTTT	CATSAKDSSTGELFF
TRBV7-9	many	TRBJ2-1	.	TGTGCCAGCAGCGAAACAAACTCCCGACTTTGGTTCTTC	CASSETNSRLWFF
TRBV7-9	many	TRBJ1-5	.	TGTGCCAGCAGCCGGGACTCTAACAATCAGCCCCAGCATTTT	CASSRDSNNQPQHF
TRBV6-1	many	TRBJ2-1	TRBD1	TGTGCCAGCAGTTTAAGACAGGGGATTAGCTCCTACAATGAGCAGTTCTTC	CASSLRQGISSYNEQFF
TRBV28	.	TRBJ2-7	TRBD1	TGTGCCAGCAGTAGGTTGGGTGCAGGGGGAACCTACGAGCAGTACTTC	CASSRLGAGGTYEQYF
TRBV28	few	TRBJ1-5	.	TGTGCCAGCAGTTTTAGCACGTGGTACCGGGGCCAGCCCCAGCATTTT	CASSFSTWYRGQPQHF
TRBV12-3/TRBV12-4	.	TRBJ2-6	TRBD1	TGTGCCAGCAGTTTCGCGGCCACAGGGGCTGGGGCCAACGTCCTGACTTTC	CASSFAATGAGANVLTF
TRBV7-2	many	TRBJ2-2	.	TGTGCCAGCAGCTTCCCTCACCTCACCGGGGAGCTGTTTTTT	CASSFPHLTGELFF
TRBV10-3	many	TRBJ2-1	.	TGTGCCATCAGTGAGTCGAGGTATGAGCAGTTCTTC	CAISESRYEQFF
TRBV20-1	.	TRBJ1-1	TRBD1	TGCAGTGCTAGACCCTCCGACAGGGGGGTGACGAACACTGAAGCTTTCTTT	CSARPSDRGVTNTEAFF
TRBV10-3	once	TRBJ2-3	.	TGTGCCATCAGTGAGGGGGGGGGCGGAGATACGCAGTATTTT	CAISEGGGGDTQYF
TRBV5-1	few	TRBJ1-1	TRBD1	TGCGCCAGCAGCTCGGTCAGTTTTGGCGGACAGGCGAGGGGTGAAGCTTTCTTT	CASSSVSFGGQARGEAFF
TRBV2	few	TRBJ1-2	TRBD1	TGTGCCAGCAGTGAAAAGACAGGGGGGTATGGCTACACCTTC	CASSEKTGGYGYTF
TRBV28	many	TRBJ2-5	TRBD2	TGTGCCAGCAAGAAAAGCGGGGAAGAGACCCAGTACTTC	CASKKSGEETQYF
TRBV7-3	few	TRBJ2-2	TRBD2	TGTGCCAGCAGCCCCACGGGGGGGCAGGGCACCGGGGAGCTGTTTTTT	CASSPTGGQGTGELFF